The TCR beta chain described here comes from a study of beta chain features in type 1 diabetes. Between the trimmed V and J ends, which lost 0 bases and 1 base, there was a span of 6 bases. The CDR3 has 14 residues. Looked up from germline, CDR1 is MNHEY and CDR2 is SVGAGI. For this clone: Its antigen is unknown.

General study points: Moderate but significant shortening of TCRB CDR3s was recorded in all four CD4+ subsets from Type 1 diabetes patients.

The entirety of the isolated RNA underwent reverse transcription, so expressed TCRB transcripts were sequenced. Sequenced by immunoSEQ multiplex PCR; TCRdb stores in-frame clones only, minus some. The table has roughly 300,000 clones, 14% seen once. Sorting based on CD45RO/CCR7/CD25/CD127/CD95/CD27 separated CD4+ naive, central memory, regulatory and stem cell-like memory cells. The clonotype was recovered from a man aged 25 to 40 in good health. The chain joins TRBV6-5 to TRBJ1-1; D gene ambiguous. Input material: central memory CD4+ T cells from blood. The CDR3 region is CASSYSSQNTEAFF. The CDR3 nucleotides are TGTGCCAGCAGTTACTCGAGCCAGAACACTGAAGCTTTCTTT.